A single sample gave rise to the 21 T cell receptor beta chains below, sequenced in a study of cytomegalovirus exposure and HLA in healthy donors. Researchers ran the PCR with 60 Vbeta and 13 Jbeta primers. Using immunoSEQ multiplex PCR, the repertoire was profiled, and TCRdb retains in-frame clones only, with some absent. Among under 150,000 clones listed, 75% to 80% were seen once. The material sequenced was PBMCs. The receptors derive from a woman under 40 in good health and CMV-seropositive.

The chain recombines TRBV28 with TRBJ2-4, with D possibly TRBD2 on 5 matching bases. V was trimmed by 5 bases and J by 0 bases, leaving 20 bases between them. Germline values: CDR1 MDHEN, CDR2 SYDVKM. This CDR3 has 18 residues. This CDR3 is CASSTLGLDGIAKNIQYF. The CDR3 DNA reads TGTGCCAGCAGTACGCTAGGTTTGGACGGGATAGCCAAAAACATTCAGTACTTC. The full variable domain, rest sourced from reference TRBV28 and TRBJ2-4, is DVKVTQSSRYLVKRTGEKVFLECVQDMDHENMFWYRQDPGLGLRLIYFSYDVKMKEKGDIPEGYSVSREKKERFSLILESASTNQTSMYLCASSTLGLDGIAKNIQYFGAGTRLSVL.

About this clone: The identical CDR3 is also encoded by other nucleotide sequences in the sample. V gene TRBV4-3 combines with J gene TRBJ2-7; 9 bases align to TRBD1. The CDR3 runs to 14 residues. V trimming: 4 bases; J trimming: 4 bases; junction bases outside the gene matches: 5. Germline CDR1 is LGHNA and CDR2 is YSLEER. CDR3 loop: CASSRGQGRYEQYF. The CDR3 region has the DNA TGCGCCAGCAGCCGTGGACAGGGGCGGTACGAGCAGTACTTC.

The chain combines TRBV5-4 with TRBJ1-2; a possible D gene is TRBD1 (5 bases). The CDR3 runs to 15 residues. Germline-derived CDR1 and CDR2 are SGHNT and YYREEE (reference sequence). Trimming cost V 3 bases and J 3 bases, with 15 bases left between them. CDR3 residues: CASSSTGDKDYGYTF. CDR3 nucleotides: TGTGCCAGCAGCTCTACAGGCGACAAAGACTATGGCTACACCTTC.

The V and J genes are TRBV4-2 and TRBJ1-1; tentatively, D is TRBD1 (5 bases). V shed 4 bases and J shed 1 base, with 13 bases lying between them. Germline V lookup: CDR1 LGHNA, CDR2 YNFKEQ. The CDR3 runs 15 residues. This CDR3 reads CASSPPRGKNTEAFF. Here the CDR3 DNA reads TGTGCCAGCAGCCCACCGCGGGGGAAGAACACTGAAGCTTTCTTT.

The rearrangement joins TRBV15 to TRBJ2-5; TRBD1 aligns across 10 bases. Germline CDR1 and CDR2: LNHNV and YYDKDF (reference sequence). The CDR3 has 20 amino acids. Unmatched junction bases numbered 16, after V lost 1 base and J lost 2 bases. In DNA, the CDR3 is TGTGCCACCAGCAGAGTTGACCGGGACAGGGGATCTCGAGGTCAAGAGACCCAGTACTTC. Amino acid sequence: CATSRVDRDRGSRGQETQYF.

This chain links TRBV6-5 with TRBJ2-7; D possibly corresponds to TRBD2 (5 bases). From germline, CDR1 is MNHEY and CDR2 SVGAGI. Between the trimmed V and J ends, which lost 8 bases and 2 bases, there was a span of 13 bases. The CDR3 has 13 residues. This CDR3 reads CASGVEGTYEQYF. As DNA, the CDR3 is TGTGCCAGCGGGGTTGAGGGTACCTACGAGCAGTACTTC.

DNA of the CDR3: TGTGCCAGCAGCTCGAACAGGGGCGGCGGGGAGCTGTTTTTT. As protein: CASSSNRGGGELFF. The rearrangement joins TRBV7-2 to TRBJ2-2; TRBD1 matches 7 bases. This CDR3 spans 14 amino acids. CDR1 and CDR2 from the germline V gene are SGHTA and FQGNSA. With V trimmed by 4 bases and J by 7 bases, 6 bases remained unmatched.

The rearrangement links TRBV4-2 to TRBJ2-6; D is undetermined. The V gene lost 1 base and the J gene lost 0 bases, with 7 bases spanning the gap. There are 16 residues in the CDR3. Germline values: CDR1 LGHNA, CDR2 YNFKEQ. CDR3 sequence: CASSQATRSGANVLTF. For the CDR3, the DNA is TGTGCCAGCAGCCAAGCGACACGCTCTGGGGCCAACGTCCTGACTTTC.

The CDR3 protein is CASSYSRGRNNEQFF. CDR3 nucleotide sequence: TGTGCCAGCAGTTACTCGCGGGGTAGAAACAATGAGCAGTTCTTC. V gene TRBV6-6 combines with J gene TRBJ2-1, with D perhaps matching TRBD2 (6 bases). The CDR3 covers 15 residues. Germline V gene data show CDR1 as MNHNY and CDR2 as SVGAGI (reference sequence). Trimming stripped 0 bases from V and 5 bases from J, with 11 bases between.

The chain joins TRBV4-1 to TRBJ2-5; D perhaps matches TRBD2 (5 bases). The J call is in doubt because the DNA end fits TRBJ2-7 better. The germline CDR1 and CDR2 sequences are MGHRA and YSYEKL. This CDR3 has 13 residues. Here the CDR3 DNA reads TGCGCCAGCAGCCTCGCGGGTAGCTACGAGCAGTACTTC. The encoded protein is CASSLAGSYEQYF.

V is TRBV28 and J is TRBJ1-4, with unresolved D. The germline V gene has CDR1 MDHEN and CDR2 SYDVKM. This CDR3 has 12 amino acids. The ends were cut back, 4 bases at V and 8 bases at J, with 8 bases in the middle. The CDR3 loop is CASSSAGEKLFF. CDR3 DNA sequence: TGTGCCAGCAGTTCGGCGGGGGAAAAACTGTTTTTT.

V gene TRBV6-1 combines with J gene TRBJ2-5; 7 bases fit TRBD2. Germline values: CDR1 MNHNS, CDR2 SASEGT. J was trimmed by 3 bases and V by 6 bases; bases with no gene match: 4. CDR3 length: 13 residues. The CDR3: CASSPGTKETQYF. CDR3 DNA: TGTGCCAGCAGCCCCGGGACTAAAGAGACCCAGTACTTC.

The chain recombines TRBV6-1 with TRBJ2-5; D perhaps matches TRBD2 (6 bases). CDR1 is MNHNS and CDR2 is SASEGT in the germline V gene. The CDR3 runs to 12 residues. Trimming left V 5 bases short and J 2 bases short, with 6 bases between. Here the CDR3 DNA reads TGTGCCAGCAGTCTAGCGCAAGAGACCCAGTACTTC. Encoded protein: CASSLAQETQYF.

The genes are TRBV7-2 and TRBJ2-7; 8 positions match TRBD2. With V trimmed by 4 bases and J by 12 bases, 5 bases remained unmatched. This CDR3 is 11 amino acids long. Germline lookup yields CDR1 SGHTA and CDR2 FQGNSA. This chain's CDR3 is CASSSGTRRYF. DNA of the CDR3: TGTGCCAGCAGCTCCGGGACTAGGCGGTACTTC.

CDR3 sequence: CASSHLANSYNEQFF. The CDR3, as DNA: TGTGCCAGCAGTCACCTAGCGAACTCCTACAATGAGCAGTTCTTC. The chain uses TRBV14 and TRBJ2-1; D is possibly TRBD2 (6 bases). The CDR3 totals 15 residues. CDR1 SGHDN and CDR2 FVKESK come from the germline V gene. The V end lost 6 bases, the J end lost 0 bases, and 12 bases lay between the germline ends. Looking up the rest from reference TRBV14 and TRBJ2-1 gives the full variable domain: EAGVTQFPSHSVIEKGQTVTLRCDPISGHDNLYWYRRVMGKEIKFLLHFVKESKQDESGMPNNRFLAERTGGTYSTLKVQPAELEDSGVYFCASSHLANSYNEQFFGPGTRLTVL.

The rearrangement uses TRBV30 and TRBJ2-5; D might be TRBD1 (5 bases). Germline V gene lookup returns CDR1 GTSNPN and CDR2 SVGIG (reference sequence). With 8 bases removed from V and 7 bases from J, the gap between germline ends came to 20 bases. The CDR3 is 13 residues long. CDR3 sequence (DNA): TGTGCCCAAGCGTTGATTGGGCAGGGGACCCAGTACTTC. Its translation: CAQALIGQGTQYF.

This clone was observed a handful of times. The rearrangement links TRBV5-4 to TRBJ2-6, with 7 positions matching TRBD1. This CDR3 is built from 18 residues. Looked up from germline, CDR1 is SGHNT and CDR2 is YYREEE (reference sequence). After removal of 4 bases from V and 0 bases from J, the junction contained 10 bases not matched to a gene. CDR3 amino acids: CASSTVEDRPSGANVLTF. Here the CDR3 DNA reads TGTGCCAGCAGCACTGTAGAGGACAGGCCCTCTGGGGCCAACGTCCTGACTTTC. Full variable domain (rest looked up from reference TRBV5-4 and TRBJ2-6): ETGVTQSPTHLIKTRGQQVTLRCSSQSGHNTVSWYQQALGQGPQFIFQYYREEENGRGNFPPRFSGLQFPNYSSELNVNALELDDSALYLCASSTVEDRPSGANVLTFGAGSRLTVL.

J is TRBJ2-3 and V is TRBV9; possibly TRBD2 for D (5 bases). CDR1 and CDR2 from the germline V gene are SGDLS and YYNGEE. The CDR3 sequence is 14 residues long. Trimming removed 0 bases at V and 5 bases at J, with 10 bases between. In nucleotides, the CDR3 is TGTGCCAGCAGCGTAGGTATGGCGGGAGATACGCAGTATTTT. Residues: CASSVGMAGDTQYF.

This clone was seen a handful of times. This chain links TRBV6-6 with TRBJ1-3; weak D call: TRBD1 (5 bases). The CDR3 contains 13 residues. V lost 11 bases, J lost 4 bases, and 15 bases lay in between. Looked up from germline, CDR1 is MNHNY and CDR2 is SVGAGI (reference sequence). CDR3 protein: CAVGTGLGNTIYF. The CDR3 DNA reads TGTGCCGTTGGCACGGGACTAGGAAACACCATATATTTT.

This clone turned up a few times. The chain combines TRBV2 with TRBJ1-5; D is uncertain. The V gene's germline CDR1 is SNHLY and CDR2 FYNNEI. V was trimmed by 0 bases and J by 6 bases, leaving 12 bases between them. This CDR3 comprises 15 residues. CDR3 amino acids: CASSEASRVSQPQHF. In DNA, the CDR3 is TGTGCCAGCAGTGAAGCGTCGAGGGTAAGTCAGCCCCAGCATTTT.

This sequence joins TRBV7-9 and TRBJ1-1; D uncertain. From germline, CDR1 is SEHNR and CDR2 FQNEAQ (reference sequence). The V end was cut by 3 bases, the J end by 5 bases, with 7 bases between. This CDR3 has 12 residues. The CDR3 sequence: CASSFEGTEAFF. In DNA form, the CDR3 reads TGTGCCAGCAGCTTCGAGGGTACTGAAGCTTTCTTT.